This record looks at one TCR beta chain sequence and its context. The sample originates from a study of PD-L1 blockade in urothelial cancer. On the study more broadly: Males with bladder-origin urothelial cancer made up about 85% of the roughly 29 patients.

Sequenced by immunoSEQ multiplex PCR; TCRdb stores in-frame clones only, minus some. The sample shows about 51,000 clones, about 90% of them seen only once. Germline V gene lookup returns CDR1 KGHSH and CDR2 LQKENI. The CDR3 loop spans 13 amino acids. The V gene end was trimmed by 5 bases and the J gene end by 8 bases; junction bases not matched to a gene: 7. The study enrolled patients with locally advanced or metastatic urothelial carcinoma. The source is a man aged 55-75 years with urothelial cancer. The sample here was PBMCs, taken around atezolizumab (anti-PD-L1) treatment. V usage is TRBV18 and J usage is TRBJ1-2, with TRBD1 matching over 8 bases. CDR3 region: CASSISTGEGYTF. CDR3 in DNA: TGTGCCAGCTCAATATCGACAGGGGAAGGCTACACCTTC.